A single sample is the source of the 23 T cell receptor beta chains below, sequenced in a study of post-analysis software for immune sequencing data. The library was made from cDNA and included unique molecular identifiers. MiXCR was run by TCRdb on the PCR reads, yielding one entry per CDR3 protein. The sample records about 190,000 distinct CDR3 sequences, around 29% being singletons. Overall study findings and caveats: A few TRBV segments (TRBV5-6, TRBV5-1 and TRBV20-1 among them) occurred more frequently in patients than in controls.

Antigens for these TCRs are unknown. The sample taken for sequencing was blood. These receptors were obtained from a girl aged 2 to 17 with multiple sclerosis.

CDR3 residues: CASSPDAGGRGRGYTF. The CDR3 nucleotides read TGTGCCAGTAGCCCAGATGCAGGGGGCAGAGGAAGGGGCTACACCTTC. The chain recombines TRBV7-2 with TRBJ1-2; TRBD1 matches 8 bases. The CDR3 runs to 16 residues. The germline V gene encodes CDR1 SGHTA and CDR2 FQGNSA. V lost 9 bases to trimming and J lost 8 bases; unmatched junction nucleotides: 20.

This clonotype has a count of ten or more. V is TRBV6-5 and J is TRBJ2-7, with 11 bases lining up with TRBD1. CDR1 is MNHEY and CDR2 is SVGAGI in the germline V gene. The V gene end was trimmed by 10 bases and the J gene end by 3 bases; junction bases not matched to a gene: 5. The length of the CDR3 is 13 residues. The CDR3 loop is CANEDRGLYEQYF. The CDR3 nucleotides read TGTGCCAACGAGGACAGGGGGCTCTACGAGCAGTACTTC.

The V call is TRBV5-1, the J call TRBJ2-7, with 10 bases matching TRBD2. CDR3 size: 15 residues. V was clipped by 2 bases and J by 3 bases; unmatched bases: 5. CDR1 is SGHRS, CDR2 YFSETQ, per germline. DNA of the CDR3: TGCGCCAGCAGCTTTATATCTAGCGGGAGCTACGAGCAGTACTTC. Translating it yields CASSFISSGSYEQYF.

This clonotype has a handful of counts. CDR3 protein: CASSIRLEAFF. CDR3 sequence (DNA): TGTGCCAGCTCCATAAGACTTGAAGCTTTCTTT. The V gene is TRBV21-1, the J gene TRBJ1-1. TRBV21-1 is listed as a pseudogene. CDR3 length equals 11 residues.

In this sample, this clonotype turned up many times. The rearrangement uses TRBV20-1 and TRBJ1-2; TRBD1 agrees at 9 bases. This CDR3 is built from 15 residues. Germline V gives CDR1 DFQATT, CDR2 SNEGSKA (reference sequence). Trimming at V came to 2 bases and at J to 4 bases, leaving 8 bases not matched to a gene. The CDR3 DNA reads TGCAGTGCTAGATCAGCCGCGGGACAGGGCTATGGCTACACCTTC. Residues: CSARSAAGQGYGYTF.

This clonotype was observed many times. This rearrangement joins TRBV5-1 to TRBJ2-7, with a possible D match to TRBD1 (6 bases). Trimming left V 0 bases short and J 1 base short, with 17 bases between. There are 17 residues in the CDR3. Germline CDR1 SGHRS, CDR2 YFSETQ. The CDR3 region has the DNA TGCGCCAGCAGCTTGGGGGGACAAAGGCCAAGGTCCTACGAGCAGTACTTC. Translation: CASSLGGQRPRSYEQYF.

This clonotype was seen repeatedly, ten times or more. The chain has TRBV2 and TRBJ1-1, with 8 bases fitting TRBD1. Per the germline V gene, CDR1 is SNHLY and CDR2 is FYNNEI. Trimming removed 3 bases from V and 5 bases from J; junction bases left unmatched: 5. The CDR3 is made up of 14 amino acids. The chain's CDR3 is CASSERQGITEAFF. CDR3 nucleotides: TGTGCCAGCAGTGAGAGACAGGGGATTACTGAAGCTTTCTTT.

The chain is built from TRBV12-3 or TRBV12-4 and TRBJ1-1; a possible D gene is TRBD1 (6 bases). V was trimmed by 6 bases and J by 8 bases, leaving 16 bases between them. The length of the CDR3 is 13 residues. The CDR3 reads CASSLKQGSEAFF. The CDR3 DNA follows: TGTGCCAGCAGCCTGAAACAGGGTTCGGAAGCTTTCTTT.

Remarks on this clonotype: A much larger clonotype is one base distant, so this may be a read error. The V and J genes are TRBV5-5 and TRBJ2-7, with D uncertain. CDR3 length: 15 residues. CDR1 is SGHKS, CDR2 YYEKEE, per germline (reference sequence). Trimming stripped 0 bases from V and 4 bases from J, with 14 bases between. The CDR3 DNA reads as TGTGCCAGCAGCTTGGGATACGTTGACGGATACGAGCAGTACTTC. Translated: CASSLGYVDGYEQYF.

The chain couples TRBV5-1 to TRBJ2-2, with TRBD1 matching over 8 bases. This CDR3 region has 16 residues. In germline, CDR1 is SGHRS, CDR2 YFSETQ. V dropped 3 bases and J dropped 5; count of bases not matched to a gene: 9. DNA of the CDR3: TGCGCCAGCAGCTCAACGGACAGGGCGGGGACCGGGGAGCTGTTTTTT. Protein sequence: CASSSTDRAGTGELFF.

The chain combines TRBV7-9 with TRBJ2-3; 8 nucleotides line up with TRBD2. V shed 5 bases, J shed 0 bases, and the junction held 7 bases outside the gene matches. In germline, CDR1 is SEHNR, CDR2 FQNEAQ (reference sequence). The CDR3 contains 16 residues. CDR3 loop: CASSPGLAESTDTQYF. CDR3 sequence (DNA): TGTGCCAGCAGCCCCGGACTAGCCGAAAGCACAGATACGCAGTATTTT.

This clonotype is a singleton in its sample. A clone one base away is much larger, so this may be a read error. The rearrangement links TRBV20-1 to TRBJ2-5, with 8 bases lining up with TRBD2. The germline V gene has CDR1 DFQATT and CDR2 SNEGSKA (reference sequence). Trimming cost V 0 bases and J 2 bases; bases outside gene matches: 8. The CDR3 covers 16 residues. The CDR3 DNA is TGCAGTGCTAGAGATGTCGGTAGCGGGGCGCAAGAGACCCAGTACTTC. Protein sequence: CSARDVGSGAQETQYF.

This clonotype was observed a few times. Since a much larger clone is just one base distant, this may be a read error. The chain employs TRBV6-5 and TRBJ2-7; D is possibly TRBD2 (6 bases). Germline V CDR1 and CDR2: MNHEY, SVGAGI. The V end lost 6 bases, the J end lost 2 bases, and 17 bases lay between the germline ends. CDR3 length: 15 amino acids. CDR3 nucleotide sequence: TGTGCCAGCAGCCGGGGGTTGGACGCTACCTACGAGCAGTACTTC. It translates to CASSRGLDATYEQYF.

The CDR3 DNA sequence: TGTGCCAGCAGCTTATTCGGGGGGGATAGGAGCAATCAGCCCCAGCATTTT. The encoded protein is CASSLFGGDRSNQPQHF. The chain has TRBV7-8 and TRBJ1-5; maybe TRBD1 (5 bases). The V end lost 2 bases, the J end lost 1 base, and 15 bases lay between the germline ends. The germline gives CDR1 SGHVS, CDR2 FQNEAQ. There are 17 residues in the CDR3. Full variable domain (missing parts from reference TRBV7-8 and TRBJ1-5): GAGVSQSPRYKVAKRGQDVALRCDPISGHVSLFWYQQALGQGPEFLTYFQNEAQLDKSGLPSDRFFAERPEGSVSTLKIQRTQQEDSAVYLCASSLFGGDRSNQPQHFGDGTRLSIL.

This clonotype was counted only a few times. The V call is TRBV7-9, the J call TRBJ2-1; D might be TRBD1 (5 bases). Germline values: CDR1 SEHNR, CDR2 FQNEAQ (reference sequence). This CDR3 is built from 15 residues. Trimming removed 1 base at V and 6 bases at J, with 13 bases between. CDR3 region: CASSLVGAGSNEQFF. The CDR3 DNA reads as TGTGCCAGCAGCTTAGTAGGGGCCGGAAGCAATGAGCAGTTCTTC.

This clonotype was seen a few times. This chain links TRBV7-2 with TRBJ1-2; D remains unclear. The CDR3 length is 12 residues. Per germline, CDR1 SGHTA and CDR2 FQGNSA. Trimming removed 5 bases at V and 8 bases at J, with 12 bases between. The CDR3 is CASSLILEGYTF. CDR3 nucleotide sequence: TGTGCCAGCAGCCTGATTCTAGAGGGCTACACCTTC.

The CDR3 reads CASSSPGTSGTDTQYF. The CDR3 region has the DNA TGTGCCAGCAGTTCCCCAGGGACTAGCGGGACAGATACGCAGTATTTT. J is TRBJ2-3 and V is TRBV28, with 12 positions matching TRBD2. The CDR3 is 16 residues long. CDR1 is MDHEN, CDR2 SYDVKM, per germline. V gave up 4 bases and J gave up 3 bases; unmatched junction bases: 5.

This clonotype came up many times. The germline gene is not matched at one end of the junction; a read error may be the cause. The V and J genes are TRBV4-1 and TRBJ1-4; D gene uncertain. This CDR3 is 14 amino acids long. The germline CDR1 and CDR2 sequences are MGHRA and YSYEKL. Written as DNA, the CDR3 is TGCGCCAGCACCCAATATGGGATAGGTGAAAAACTGTTTTTT. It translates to CASTQYGIGEKLFF.

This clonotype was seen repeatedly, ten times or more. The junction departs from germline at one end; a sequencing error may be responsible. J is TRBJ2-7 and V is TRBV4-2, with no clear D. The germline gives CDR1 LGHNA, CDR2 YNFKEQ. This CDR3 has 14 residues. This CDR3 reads CASSREKGSHEQYF. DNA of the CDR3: TGTGCCAGCAGCCGAGAAAAGGGCTCCCACGAGCAGTACTTC.

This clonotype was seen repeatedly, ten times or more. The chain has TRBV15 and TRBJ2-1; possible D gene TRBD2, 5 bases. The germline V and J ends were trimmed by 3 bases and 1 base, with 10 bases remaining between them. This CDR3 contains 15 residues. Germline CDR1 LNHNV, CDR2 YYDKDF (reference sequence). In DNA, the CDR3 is TGTGCCACCAGCAGTACTAGAAAATCCTACAATGAGCAGTTCTTC. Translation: CATSSTRKSYNEQFF.

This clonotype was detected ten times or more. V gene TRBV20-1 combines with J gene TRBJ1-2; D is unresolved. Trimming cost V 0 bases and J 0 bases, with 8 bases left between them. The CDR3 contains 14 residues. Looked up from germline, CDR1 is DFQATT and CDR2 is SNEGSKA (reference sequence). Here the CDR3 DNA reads TGCAGTGCTAGAGAAGACACTTCTAACTATGGCTACACCTTC. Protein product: CSAREDTSNYGYTF.

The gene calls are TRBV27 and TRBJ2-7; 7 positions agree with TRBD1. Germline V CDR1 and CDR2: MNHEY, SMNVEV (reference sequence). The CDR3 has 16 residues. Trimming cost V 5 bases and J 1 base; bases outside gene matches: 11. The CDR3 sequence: CASSTPDRVKSYEQYF. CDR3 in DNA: TGTGCCAGCAGTACCCCTGACAGGGTTAAGTCCTACGAGCAGTACTTC.

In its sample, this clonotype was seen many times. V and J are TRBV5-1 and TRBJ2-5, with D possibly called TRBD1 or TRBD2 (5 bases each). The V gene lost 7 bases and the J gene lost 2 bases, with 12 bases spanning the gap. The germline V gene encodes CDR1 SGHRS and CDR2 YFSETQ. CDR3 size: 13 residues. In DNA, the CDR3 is TGCGCCAGCTATGGGACGAGACAAGAGACCCAGTACTTC. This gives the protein CASYGTRQETQYF.